Listed here is a single T cell receptor beta chain. What it recognizes is unknown. The data stem from a study of T cell responses to AZD1222 COVID-19 vaccine. V was pared by 6 bases and J by 0 bases, with 9 bases between. Germline CDR1 is SNHLY and CDR2 is FYNNEI. This CDR3 has 14 amino acids. Study results and limitations: With two AZD1222 doses given, Spike-specific TCR breadth and depth both rose. At baseline, just 6 or 7 AZD1222 recipients tested seropositive. Most donors were white British, females outnumbered males, and clonal diversity was possibly underestimated. It was only after the peak T cell response that any repertoires were sampled.

Here immunoSEQ multiplex PCR was the method, and the copy in TCRdb shows in-frame clones only, minus some. The sample carries roughly 200,000 clones, 90% to 95% recorded once. The genes are TRBV2 and TRBJ1-5; D gene uncertain. The receptor's source is an adult who received the MenACWY meningococcal vaccine as a control. The material was peripheral blood, obtained 28 days after the second dose of the MenACWY control vaccine. The CDR3 loop reads CASSLGRSNQPQHF. The CDR3 DNA reads TGTGCCAGCAGCCTAGGTCGTAGCAATCAGCCCCAGCATTTT.